This TCR beta chain comes out of a study of shared clonotypes between healthy human individuals. Germline CDR1 SEHNR, CDR2 FQNEAQ (reference sequence). The V segment lost 5 bases and the J segment 3 bases; nucleotides outside the gene matches: 5. The length of the CDR3 is 16 residues. CD45RO-negative CD8 cells positively selected for CCR7 made up the naive population, which excluded terminally differentiated effector memory CD45RA+ cells. Sequenced by immunoSEQ multiplex PCR; TCRdb stores in-frame clones only, minus some. The sample has around 1.9 million clones; 85% to 95% are singletons. The receptor was isolated from a man younger than 30 in good health. Some clones in this sample may be carry-over from other donors' samples. Sequencing used naive CD8+ T cells from PBMCs. V and J are TRBV7-9 and TRBJ2-1, with 12 bases identical to TRBD2. CDR3 protein: CASSIGTSGHYNEQFF. In nucleotides, the CDR3 is TGTGCCAGCAGCATTGGGACTAGCGGGCACTACAATGAGCAGTTCTTC. Supplemented by reference TRBV7-9 and TRBJ2-1, the full variable domain reads DTGVSQNPRHKITKRGQNVTFRCDPISEHNRLYWYRQTLGQGPEFLTYFQNEAQLEKSRLLSDRFSAERPKGSFSTLEIQRTEQGDSAMYLCASSIGTSGHYNEQFFGPGTRLTVL.